This T cell receptor (beta chain) was observed in a study of T cells in localized non-small cell lung cancer. Sample share makes this clone large. Using immunoSEQ multiplex PCR, the repertoire was profiled, and TCRdb retains in-frame clones only, with some absent. The table has approximately 1,300 clones, 20% to 25% seen once. The sequence came from a woman aged 35 to 75 with stage II lung adenocarcinoma. The specimen was normal lung tissue next to the tumor, collected before any cancer treatment.

CDR3 region: CAWSISGGTDTQYF. The DNA of the CDR3 is TGTGCCTGGTCTATTAGCGGGGGCACAGATACGCAGTATTTT. The genes are TRBV30 and TRBJ2-3; TRBD2 matches 8 bases. This CDR3 is built from 14 residues. V shed 5 bases and J 1 base; nucleotides not matched to a gene: 5. CDR1 and CDR2 from the germline V gene are GTSNPN and SVGIG (reference sequence). The full variable domain, completed using reference TRBV30 and TRBJ2-3, is SQTIHQWPATLVQPVGSPLSLECTVEGTSNPNLYWYRQAAGRGLQLLFYSVGIGQISSEVPQNLSASRPQDRQFILSSKKLLLSDSGFYLCAWSISGGTDTQYFGPGTRLTVL.